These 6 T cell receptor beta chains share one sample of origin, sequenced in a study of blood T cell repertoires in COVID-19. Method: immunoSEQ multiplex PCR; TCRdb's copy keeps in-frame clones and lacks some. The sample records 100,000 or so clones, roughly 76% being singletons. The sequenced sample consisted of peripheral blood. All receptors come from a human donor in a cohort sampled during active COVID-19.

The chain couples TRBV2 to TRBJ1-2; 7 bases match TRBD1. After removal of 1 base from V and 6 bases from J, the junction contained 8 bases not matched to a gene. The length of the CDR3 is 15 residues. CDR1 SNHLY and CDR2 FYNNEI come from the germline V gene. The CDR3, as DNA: TGTGCCAGCAGTGAAGTCGGAGGGGGCAGTGATGGCTACACCTTC. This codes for CASSEVGGGSDGYTF.

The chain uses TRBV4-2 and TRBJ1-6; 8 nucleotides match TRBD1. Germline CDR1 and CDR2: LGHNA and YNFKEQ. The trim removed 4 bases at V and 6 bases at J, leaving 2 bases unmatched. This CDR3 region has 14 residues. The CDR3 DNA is TGTGCCAGCAGCCCGGACAGGGCTAATTCACCCCTCCACTTT. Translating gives CASSPDRANSPLHF.

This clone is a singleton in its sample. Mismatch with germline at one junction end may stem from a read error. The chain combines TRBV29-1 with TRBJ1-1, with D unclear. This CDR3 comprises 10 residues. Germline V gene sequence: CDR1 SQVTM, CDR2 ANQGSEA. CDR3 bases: TGCAGCGTTAAGAACAGTGAAGCTTTCTTT. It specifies CSVKNSEAFF.

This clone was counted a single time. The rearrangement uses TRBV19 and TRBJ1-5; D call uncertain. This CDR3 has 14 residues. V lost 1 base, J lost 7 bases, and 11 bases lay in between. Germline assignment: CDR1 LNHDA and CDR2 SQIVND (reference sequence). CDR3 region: CASSIARGPQPQHF. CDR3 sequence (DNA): TGTGCCAGTAGTATAGCTCGGGGTCCACAGCCCCAGCATTTT.

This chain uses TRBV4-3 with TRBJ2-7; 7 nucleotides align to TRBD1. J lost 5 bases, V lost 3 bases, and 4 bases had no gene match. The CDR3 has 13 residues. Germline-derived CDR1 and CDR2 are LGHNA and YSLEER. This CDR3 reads CASSQVQGNEQYF. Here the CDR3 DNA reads TGCGCCAGCAGCCAGGTACAGGGGAACGAGCAGTACTTC.

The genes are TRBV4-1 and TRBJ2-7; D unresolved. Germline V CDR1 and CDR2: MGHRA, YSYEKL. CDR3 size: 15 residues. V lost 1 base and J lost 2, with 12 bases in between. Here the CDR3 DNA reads TGCGCCAGCAGCCAAGGGGCTGCAACCACCTACGAGCAGTACTTC. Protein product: CASSQGAATTYEQYF.